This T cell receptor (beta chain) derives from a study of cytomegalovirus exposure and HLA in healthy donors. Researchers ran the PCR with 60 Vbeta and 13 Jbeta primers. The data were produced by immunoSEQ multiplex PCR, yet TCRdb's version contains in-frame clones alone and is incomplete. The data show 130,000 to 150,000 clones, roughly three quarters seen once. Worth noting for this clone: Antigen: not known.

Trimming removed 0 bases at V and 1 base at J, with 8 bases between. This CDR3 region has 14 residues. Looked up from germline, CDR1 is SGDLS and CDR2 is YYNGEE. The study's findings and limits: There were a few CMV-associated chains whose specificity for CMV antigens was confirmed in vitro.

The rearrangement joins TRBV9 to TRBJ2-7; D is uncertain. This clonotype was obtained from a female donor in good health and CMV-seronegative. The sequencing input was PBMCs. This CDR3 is CASSVGPPSYEQYF. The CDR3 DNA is TGTGCCAGCAGCGTAGGGCCACCTTCCTACGAGCAGTACTTC.